This passage covers 26 T cell receptor beta chains from one sample sequenced in a study of cytomegalovirus exposure and HLA in healthy donors. TCRdb's copy holds only in-frame clones and misses some; the assay was immunoSEQ multiplex PCR. The sample lists about 360,000 clones, more than 80% occurring once. The sequencing sample was made of PBMCs. The receptor source for this set is a woman under 30 in good health and CMV-seronegative.

The chain combines TRBV4-2 with TRBJ2-7, with D maybe TRBD1 (5 bases). Germline-derived CDR1 and CDR2 are LGHNA and YNFKEQ. Trimming took off 0 bases at V and 3 bases at J, with 12 bases between the two ends. There are 15 residues in the CDR3. CDR3 bases: TGTGCCAGCAGCCAAGATCCCCAGGGCGGCTACGAGCAGTACTTC. Translating it yields CASSQDPQGGYEQYF.

The V call is TRBV19, the J call TRBJ2-1, with TRBD2 matching over 11 bases. V gave up 7 bases and J gave up 8 bases; unmatched junction bases: 16. CDR3 length equals 17 residues. CDR1 is LNHDA, CDR2 SQIVND, per germline (reference sequence). CDR3 in DNA: TGTGCCAGTACTAAAGGGGCTAGCGGGAGGACCAACTATGAGCAGTTCTTC. It codes for CASTKGASGRTNYEQFF.

This clone was seen only a few times. Distinct nucleotide sequences in the sample also encode this CDR3. V usage is TRBV20-1 and J usage is TRBJ1-2, with D hard to call. CDR3 length: 8 amino acids. Germline-derived CDR1 and CDR2 are DFQATT and SNEGSKA (reference sequence). Trimming cost V 6 bases and J 7 bases, with 3 bases left between them. The CDR3 DNA reads TGCAGTGCGAGTGGCTACACCTTC. Its translation: CSASGYTF.

This chain connects TRBV11-1 to TRBJ1-1; no firm D call. CDR1 is SGHAT, CDR2 FQDESV, per germline (reference sequence). V was shortened by 0 bases and J by 5 bases, with 10 bases between the two germline ends. This CDR3 has 14 amino acids. CDR3 protein: CASSLAPGSTEAFF. CDR3 DNA: TGTGCCAGCAGCTTAGCTCCAGGTTCAACTGAAGCTTTCTTT.

The CDR3 loop is CASSPRDRDEQYF. DNA for the CDR3: TGCGCCAGCAGCCCCCGGGACAGGGACGAGCAGTACTTC. V and J are TRBV5-1 and TRBJ2-7, with 9 bases that match TRBD1. Per the germline V gene, CDR1 is SGHRS and CDR2 is YFSETQ. The junction had 4 bases not matched to a gene; V was cut back by 4 bases and J by 5 bases. The CDR3 sequence is 13 residues long.

The V call is TRBV7-9, the J call TRBJ2-7; TRBD2 matches at 7 bases. V trimming: 3 bases; J trimming: 3 bases; junction bases outside the gene matches: 17. CDR1 and CDR2 from the germline V gene are SEHNR and FQNEAQ (reference sequence). This CDR3 region has 18 residues. The CDR3 here is CASSFKAGQAGLHYEQYF. Here the CDR3 DNA reads TGTGCCAGCAGCTTTAAGGCAGGGCAGGCGGGACTACACTACGAGCAGTACTTC.

The chain employs TRBV27 and TRBJ2-5, with D possibly matching TRBD1 (6 bases). CDR3 length: 14 amino acids. Germline V gene lookup returns CDR1 MNHEY and CDR2 SMNVEV (reference sequence). V dropped 6 bases and J dropped 4 bases, with 15 bases sitting between them. The CDR3 loop is CASSRGGDTETQYF. The CDR3 DNA reads as TGTGCCAGCAGCCGAGGTGGGGACACAGAGACCCAGTACTTC.

V and J are TRBV30 and TRBJ1-2, with 12 bases identical to TRBD1. Trimming took 3 bases from V and 8 from J; bases not matched to a gene: 7. CDR3 length: 14 residues. CDR1 is GTSNPN, CDR2 SVGIG, per germline (reference sequence). The CDR3 sequence: CAWRGQGASGGYTF. The DNA for the CDR3 is TGTGCCTGGAGGGGACAGGGGGCGTCAGGAGGCTACACCTTC.

The V and J genes are TRBV4-2 and TRBJ2-1; TRBD2 is a possible D gene (5 bases). Trimming took 0 bases from V and 6 from J, leaving 12 bases between them. The CDR3 consists of 15 residues. Germline assignment: CDR1 LGHNA and CDR2 YNFKEQ. The CDR3 region is CASSQELAVINEQFF. DNA for the CDR3: TGTGCCAGCAGCCAAGAGCTAGCAGTTATCAATGAGCAGTTCTTC.

This clone was seen a handful of times. This chain uses TRBV6-5 with TRBJ1-2; unclear D gene. The CDR3 is 12 residues long. V was pared by 2 bases and J by 5 bases, with 6 bases between. Germline assignment: CDR1 MNHEY and CDR2 SVGAGI. The CDR3 DNA follows: TGTGCCAGCAGTTACGGCGGATATGGCTACACCTTC. Translation: CASSYGGYGYTF.

This chain joins TRBV9 and TRBJ2-7; 8 nucleotides align to TRBD1. Germline values: CDR1 SGDLS, CDR2 YYNGEE. Trimming cost V 1 base and J 4 bases; bases outside gene matches: 10. CDR3 size: 16 residues. CDR3: CASSVSGQGRVYEQYF. The CDR3 nucleotides read TGTGCCAGCAGCGTATCCGGACAGGGCCGCGTGTACGAGCAGTACTTC.

This sequence joins TRBV5-1 and TRBJ2-2; 7 bases are a match to TRBD1. The CDR3 consists of 16 residues. CDR1 is SGHRS and CDR2 is YFSETQ in the germline V gene. V trimming: 4 bases; J trimming: 3 bases; junction bases outside the gene matches: 9. This chain's CDR3 is CASSVIETGYTGELFF. As DNA, the CDR3 is TGCGCCAGCAGCGTGATTGAGACAGGGTACACCGGGGAGCTGTTTTTT.

In this sample, this clone turned up once. The chain joins TRBV6-5 to TRBJ2-5, with D uncertain. Germline CDR1 reads MNHEY; CDR2 reads SVGAGI. This CDR3 has 14 residues. Trimming removed 5 bases at V and 2 bases at J, with 12 bases between. The CDR3 sequence: CASSARDTQETQYF. In DNA form, the CDR3 reads TGTGCCAGCAGTGCTCGAGATACGCAAGAGACCCAGTACTTC.

V usage is TRBV28 and J usage is TRBJ2-5; 15 positions match TRBD2. CDR3 length equals 17 residues. Per the germline V gene, CDR1 is MDHEN and CDR2 is SYDVKM. Trimming at V came to 5 bases and at J to 11 bases, leaving 15 bases not matched to a gene. The CDR3 here is CASSPFEPGTSGRQQYF. For the CDR3, the DNA is TGTGCCAGCAGTCCGTTCGAACCCGGGACTAGCGGGAGGCAACAGTACTTC.

This chain joins TRBV27 and TRBJ2-1, with 9 bases matching TRBD2. CDR1 is MNHEY and CDR2 is SMNVEV in the germline V gene (reference sequence). V lost 5 bases, J lost 9 bases, and 8 bases stayed unmatched. The CDR3 covers 14 residues. CDR3 in amino acids: CASSPSLAGAEQFF. CDR3 coding DNA: TGTGCCAGCAGTCCAAGCTTAGCGGGAGCTGAGCAGTTCTTC.

This clone was picked up a small number of times. The rearrangement joins TRBV6-5 to TRBJ1-6; a weak D match, TRBD1 (5 bases). Trimming shortened V by 2 bases and J by 9 bases, and 17 bases separated the two germline ends. Germline V gene sequence: CDR1 MNHEY, CDR2 SVGAGI. This CDR3 is built from 16 residues. CDR3 protein: CASSYIGAAKISPLHF. The CDR3 region has the DNA TGTGCCAGCAGTTACATTGGGGCGGCCAAAATTTCACCCCTCCACTTT.

The chain couples TRBV9 to TRBJ1-5; TRBD1 might be the D (5 bases). V was trimmed by 4 bases and J by 0 bases, leaving 11 bases between them. The CDR3 has 15 residues. Germline V gene sequence: CDR1 SGDLS, CDR2 YYNGEE. DNA for the CDR3: TGTGCCAGCAGCCCAGGGACTAATAGCAATCAGCCCCAGCATTTT. It specifies CASSPGTNSNQPQHF.

The genes are TRBV2 and TRBJ2-1, with 8 bases that match TRBD1. V shed 6 bases and J 0 bases; nucleotides not matched to a gene: 7. Per germline, CDR1 SNHLY and CDR2 FYNNEI. There are 16 residues in the CDR3. This CDR3 is CASRVTGASSYNEQFF. The CDR3 coding sequence is TGTGCCAGCAGAGTGACAGGGGCTAGCTCCTACAATGAGCAGTTCTTC.

This clone showed up just once. V gene TRBV29-1 combines with J gene TRBJ2-7; D unclear. This CDR3 contains 11 residues. CDR1 and CDR2 from the germline V gene are SQVTM and ANQGSEA. V lost 5 bases and J lost 4, with 9 bases in between. The CDR3 sequence: CSVYFYYEQYF. DNA for the CDR3: TGCAGCGTTTATTTCTATTACGAGCAGTACTTC.

The chain recombines TRBV9 with TRBJ2-7, with TRBD2 matching 7 bases. J lost 5 bases, V lost 4 bases, and 6 bases had no gene match. The CDR3 contains 13 residues. Germline loops: CDR1 SGDLS, CDR2 YYNGEE. CDR3 DNA sequence: TGTGCCAGCAGCTTCCCGGGGAGGGACGAGCAGTACTTC. Translation: CASSFPGRDEQYF.

The chain links TRBV10-1 to TRBJ1-4; D ambiguous. The CDR3 sequence is 12 residues long. Per the germline V gene, CDR1 is WNHNN and CDR2 is SYGVQD (reference sequence). V lost 5 bases and J lost 8, with 9 bases in between. The CDR3 here is CASSLVREKLFF. The CDR3 nucleotides are TGCGCCAGCAGTCTGGTCCGGGAAAAACTGTTTTTT.

The V and J genes are TRBV7-9 and TRBJ2-7, with TRBD1 matching 8 bases. V dropped 2 bases and J dropped 3; count of bases not matched to a gene: 9. This CDR3 is built from 16 residues. Germline lookup yields CDR1 SEHNR and CDR2 FQNEAQ (reference sequence). The CDR3 loop reads CASSLLGQGLLYEQYF. DNA of the CDR3: TGTGCCAGCAGCTTACTTGGACAGGGTCTGCTCTACGAGCAGTACTTC.

V is TRBV6-1 and J is TRBJ1-2, with D perhaps TRBD1 (5 bases). Trimming pared 3 bases from V and 6 bases from J, leaving 14 bases between. CDR1 is MNHNS and CDR2 is SASEGT in the germline V gene. CDR3 size: 14 residues. The DNA of the CDR3 is TGTGCCAGCAGTGAGCGGGGGGGGAACGATGGCTACACCTTC. Encoded protein: CASSERGGNDGYTF.

The chain links TRBV19 to TRBJ1-2; D perhaps matches TRBD1 (5 bases). V was trimmed by 5 bases and J by 2 bases, leaving 12 bases between them. The CDR3 spans 14 residues. Germline CDR1 LNHDA, CDR2 SQIVND (reference sequence). CDR3: CASSPQGSNYGYTF. The CDR3 DNA reads as TGTGCCAGTAGTCCCCAGGGCTCGAACTATGGCTACACCTTC.

This sequence joins TRBV28 and TRBJ2-3; 12 positions match TRBD2. Germline V lookup: CDR1 MDHEN, CDR2 SYDVKM. There are 15 residues in the CDR3. The V segment lost 5 bases and the J segment 5 bases; nucleotides outside the gene matches: 5. In nucleotides, the CDR3 is TGTGCCAGCAGTCTACGGACTAGCGGGATAGATACGCAGTATTTT. Translation gives CASSLRTSGIDTQYF.

The chain recombines TRBV29-1 with TRBJ2-7, with 9 bases matching TRBD1. Per germline, CDR1 SQVTM and CDR2 ANQGSEA. V dropped 4 bases and J dropped 5; count of bases not matched to a gene: 9. The CDR3 runs to 14 residues. Here the CDR3 reads CSVATGGPRNEQYF. The DNA of the CDR3 is TGCAGCGTTGCCACAGGGGGCCCTCGAAACGAGCAGTACTTC.